A single sample gave rise to the 24 T cell receptor beta chains below, sequenced in a study of T cell changes during pregnancy in multiple sclerosis. TCRdb keeps only in-frame clones here, not all; method: immunoSEQ multiplex PCR. Among approximately 20,000 clones listed, roughly nine tenths were seen once. The source was CD8+ T cells from peripheral blood mononuclear cells, collected after pregnancy. The receptors derive from a female donor with multiple sclerosis, enrolled in a pregnancy study.

V and J are TRBV5-6 and TRBJ1-2; D not certain. The CDR3 contains 13 residues. Germline V gene lookup returns CDR1 SGHDT and CDR2 YYEEEE. Trimming cost V 1 base and J 9 bases, with 13 bases left between them. The CDR3 spells CASSLSALKRYTF. The CDR3 region has the DNA TGTGCCAGCAGCTTGAGCGCCCTTAAACGCTACACCTTC.

The table lists this clone with a count of one. V is TRBV19 and J is TRBJ1-5, with D uncertain. The CDR3 has 12 residues. Germline V gene sequence: CDR1 LNHDA, CDR2 SQIVND (reference sequence). Trimming cost V 11 bases and J 4 bases, with 12 bases left between them. CDR3 DNA sequence: TGTGCCTCACCTAGCGCTAATCAGCCCCAGCATTTT. This translates into CASPSANQPQHF.

The chain combines TRBV19 with TRBJ1-5; TRBD1 matches at 10 bases. Germline V gene lookup returns CDR1 LNHDA and CDR2 SQIVND (reference sequence). This CDR3 contains 15 residues. V was clipped by 6 bases and J by 6 bases; unmatched bases: 8. This CDR3 is CASSPIDRGRQPQHF. The CDR3 coding sequence is TGTGCCAGTAGCCCCATCGACAGGGGGCGTCAGCCCCAGCATTTT.

The chain employs TRBV4-1 and TRBJ1-2; TRBD1 matches 7 bases. J gave up 3 bases and V 6 bases, and 7 bases lay outside the gene matches. The CDR3 loop spans 14 amino acids. Germline V lookup: CDR1 MGHRA, CDR2 YSYEKL. The CDR3 loop reads CASRSGQRYYGYTF. CDR3 nucleotide sequence: TGCGCCAGCAGATCGGGACAGCGATACTATGGCTACACCTTC.

This chain connects TRBV5-6 to TRBJ2-7; 7 bases are shared with TRBD2. There are 13 residues in the CDR3. The V gene's germline CDR1 is SGHDT and CDR2 YYEEEE. J lost 5 bases, V lost 4 bases, and 6 bases had no gene match. CDR3 in DNA: TGTGCCAGCAGCCGCAGACTAGCCCACGAGCAGTACTTC. The encoded protein is CASSRRLAHEQYF.

This chain connects TRBV6-5 to TRBJ1-2, with 7 nucleotides matching TRBD1. Germline V gene data show CDR1 as MNHEY and CDR2 as SVGAGI. This CDR3 is 14 amino acids long. J lost 5 bases, V lost 5 bases, and 8 bases had no gene match. CDR3 coding DNA: TGTGCCAGCAGTCCGAAGACAGGGATATATGGCTACACCTTC. This encodes CASSPKTGIYGYTF.

The J gene is TRBJ2-1, the V gene TRBV4-1; TRBD2 agrees at 8 bases. V shed 0 bases and J 14 bases; nucleotides not matched to a gene: 12. Germline CDR1 MGHRA, CDR2 YSYEKL. The CDR3 has 15 amino acids. The CDR3 region is CASSQETGGPGFEFF. In DNA, the CDR3 is TGCGCCAGCAGCCAAGAGACGGGAGGGCCGGGATTCGAGTTCTTC.

J is TRBJ2-1 and V is TRBV19; D perhaps matches TRBD2 (6 bases). With 3 bases removed from V and 5 bases from J, the gap between germline ends came to 11 bases. This CDR3 contains 14 residues. The V gene's germline CDR1 is LNHDA and CDR2 SQIVND (reference sequence). CDR3: CASSIWLANNEQFF. The CDR3 nucleotides are TGTGCCAGTAGTATCTGGCTAGCGAACAATGAGCAGTTCTTC.

The DNA for the CDR3 is TGTGCCAGCAACGGACAGGGGTTTGGCAATCAGCCCCAGCATTTT. Translated: CASNGQGFGNQPQHF. This chain uses TRBV6-1 with TRBJ1-5; TRBD1 aligns across 9 bases. The J segment lost 2 bases and the V segment lost 7 bases, leaving 6 bases of the junction unmatched. The CDR3 is made up of 15 amino acids. Germline V CDR1 and CDR2: MNHNS, SASEGT.

The chain has TRBV4-1 and TRBJ2-1, with 7 bases fitting TRBD1. Germline CDR1 is MGHRA and CDR2 is YSYEKL. The length of the CDR3 is 16 residues. Unmatched junction bases numbered 11, after V lost 4 bases and J lost 5 bases. CDR3 protein: CASSLRGSHTHNEQFF. Here the CDR3 DNA reads TGCGCCAGCAGCCTCAGGGGGTCCCACACACACAATGAGCAGTTCTTC.

The genes are TRBV5-6 and TRBJ2-7; D unresolved. CDR1 is SGHDT and CDR2 is YYEEEE in the germline V gene. Trimming pared 4 bases from V and 9 bases from J, leaving 17 bases between. The CDR3 runs to 13 residues. CDR3 DNA sequence: TGTGCCAGCAGCGCCGAAGTGGCGCCGGGGCAGTACTTC. Translating gives CASSAEVAPGQYF. The variable domain in full, with the rest retrieved from reference TRBV5-6 and TRBJ2-7, is DAGVTQSPTHLIKTRGQQVTLRCSPKSGHDTVSWYQQALGQGPQFIFQYYEEEERQRGNFPDRFSGHQFPNYSSELNVNALLLGDSALYLCASSAEVAPGQYFGPGTRLTVT.

This clone occurred once. This chain connects TRBV29-1 to TRBJ1-2; 8 nucleotides agree with TRBD1. Losses at the gene ends were 1 base for V and 7 bases for J; bases not matched to a gene: 2. This CDR3 is built from 12 residues. Germline V gene sequence: CDR1 SQVTM, CDR2 ANQGSEA. The CDR3 region has the DNA TGCAGCGTTGAAGGGACAGGGACTGGCTACACCTTC. Translated: CSVEGTGTGYTF.

J is TRBJ2-1 and V is TRBV4-1, with D maybe TRBD2 (5 bases). The germline V gene has CDR1 MGHRA and CDR2 YSYEKL. The CDR3 totals 15 residues. Trimming took off 0 bases at V and 4 bases at J, with 10 bases between the two ends. This chain's CDR3 is CASSQEGLAYNEQFF. Written as DNA, the CDR3 is TGCGCCAGCAGCCAAGAGGGTCTAGCTTACAATGAGCAGTTCTTC.

The chain links TRBV27 to TRBJ1-2; TRBD1 agrees at 8 bases. Looked up from germline, CDR1 is MNHEY and CDR2 is SMNVEV (reference sequence). This CDR3 is 13 amino acids long. The V segment lost 3 bases and the J segment 6 bases; nucleotides outside the gene matches: 3. The DNA for the CDR3 is TGTGCCAGCAGTTTCTCAGGGGGCCATGGCTACACCTTC. Encoded protein: CASSFSGGHGYTF.

Points on this clone: The junction shows a germline mismatch at one end, possibly a read error. This chain uses TRBV4-1 with TRBJ2-1; 11 bases fit TRBD2. The germline CDR1 and CDR2 sequences are MGHRA and YSYEKL. The CDR3 loop spans 14 amino acids. CDR3 bases: TGCGCCAGCAGCTATACCGGGACTAGCGGCGGGGTGCTCTTC. Protein product: CASSYTGTSGGVLF.

This clone was detected once. The V gene is TRBV14, the J gene TRBJ2-5; 7 nucleotides agree with TRBD2. This CDR3 comprises 14 residues. CDR1 and CDR2 (germline): SGHDN, FVKESK. Trimming cost V 3 bases and J 4 bases; bases outside gene matches: 5. CDR3 sequence: CASSHSAGRETQYF. The CDR3 nucleotides are TGTGCCAGCAGCCACTCAGCGGGGCGAGAGACCCAGTACTTC. Full variable domain (remainder filled in from reference TRBV14 and TRBJ2-5): EAGVTQFPSHSVIEKGQTVTLRCDPISGHDNLYWYRRVMGKEIKFLLHFVKESKQDESGMPNNRFLAERTGGTYSTLKVQPAELEDSGVYFCASSHSAGRETQYFGPGTRLLVL.

The J gene is TRBJ1-5, the V gene TRBV30; D possibly corresponds to TRBD1 (5 bases). The CDR3 totals 13 residues. CDR1 and CDR2 (germline): GTSNPN, SVGIG (reference sequence). The V end lost 2 bases, the J end lost 6 bases, and 11 bases lay between the germline ends. CDR3 region: CAWSHGGFQPQHF. DNA for the CDR3: TGTGCCTGGAGTCACGGGGGTTTTCAGCCCCAGCATTTT. The full variable domain, its missing parts supplied by reference TRBV30 and TRBJ1-5, is SQTIHQWPATLVQPVGSPLSLECTVEGTSNPNLYWYRQAAGRGLQLLFYSVGIGQISSEVPQNLSASRPQDRQFILSSKKLLLSDSGFYLCAWSHGGFQPQHFGDGTRLSIL.

This chain connects TRBV28 to TRBJ1-5, with D possibly matching TRBD1 (6 bases). The CDR3 has 14 amino acids. The V gene's germline CDR1 is MDHEN and CDR2 SYDVKM. V lost 5 bases and J 7 bases, leaving 15 bases between the germline ends. CDR3 sequence (DNA): TGTGCCAGCAGTCGAGGGACAAGTTCCCAGCCCCAGCATTTT. Its protein product is CASSRGTSSQPQHF.

The chain couples TRBV6-4 to TRBJ2-2, with D unresolved. The germline gives CDR1 MRHNA, CDR2 SNTAGT. Deletions cut 0 bases from V and 6 bases from J, with 11 bases between. The CDR3 sequence is 15 residues long. The CDR3 region is CASSDSQEGSGELFF. The CDR3 region has the DNA TGTGCCAGCAGTGACTCTCAGGAAGGCTCCGGGGAGCTGTTTTTT.

The chain links TRBV5-6 to TRBJ1-1, with D possibly matching TRBD1 (5 bases). Trimming removed 2 bases from V and 4 bases from J, with 6 bases in between. CDR1 and CDR2 (germline): SGHDT, YYEEEE. This CDR3 spans 12 amino acids. The CDR3 DNA reads TGTGCCAGCAGCTTTACAGGCACTGAAGCTTTCTTT. This codes for CASSFTGTEAFF. The complete variable domain, with remaining parts taken from reference TRBV5-6 and TRBJ1-1, reads DAGVTQSPTHLIKTRGQQVTLRCSPKSGHDTVSWYQQALGQGPQFIFQYYEEEERQRGNFPDRFSGHQFPNYSSELNVNALLLGDSALYLCASSFTGTEAFFGQGTRLTVV.

This clone was counted a single time. The rearrangement joins TRBV28 to TRBJ2-7; a possible D gene is TRBD2 (5 bases). V dropped 5 bases and J dropped 0 bases, with 14 bases sitting between them. Germline lookup yields CDR1 MDHEN and CDR2 SYDVKM. CDR3 size: 15 residues. As DNA, the CDR3 is TGTGCCAGCAGTCCTCCCCAGCGGTCCTCCTACGAGCAGTACTTC. Protein: CASSPPQRSSYEQYF.

The V gene is TRBV7-3, the J gene TRBJ2-1; a weak D match, TRBD2 (5 bases). Trimming left V 3 bases short and J 1 base short, with 10 bases between. Germline CDR1 SGHTA, CDR2 FQGTGA. The CDR3 totals 15 residues. The CDR3 protein is CASSFAGSSYNEQFF. Written as DNA, the CDR3 is TGTGCCAGCAGCTTCGCGGGCTCGTCCTACAATGAGCAGTTCTTC.

The gene calls are TRBV2 and TRBJ2-7, with 7 bases matching TRBD2. Germline V gene data show CDR1 as SNHLY and CDR2 as FYNNEI. J lost 2 bases, V lost 1 base, and 8 bases had no gene match. This CDR3 has 16 residues. This chain's CDR3 is CASSEGWGGPTYEQYF. CDR3 nucleotide sequence: TGTGCCAGCAGTGAAGGGTGGGGGGGACCCACCTACGAGCAGTACTTC.

This chain links TRBV21-1 with TRBJ2-1; TRBD2 was called by the table and not checked on the DNA. TRBV21-1 constitutes a pseudogene. The CDR3 sequence is 23 residues long. The CDR3 spells CASSKAGTSGRAEPHSSYNEQFF. CDR3 DNA sequence: TGTGCCAGCAGCAAAGCGGGGACTAGCGGGAGGGCCGAGCCCCACAGCTCCTACAATGAGCAGTTCTTC.